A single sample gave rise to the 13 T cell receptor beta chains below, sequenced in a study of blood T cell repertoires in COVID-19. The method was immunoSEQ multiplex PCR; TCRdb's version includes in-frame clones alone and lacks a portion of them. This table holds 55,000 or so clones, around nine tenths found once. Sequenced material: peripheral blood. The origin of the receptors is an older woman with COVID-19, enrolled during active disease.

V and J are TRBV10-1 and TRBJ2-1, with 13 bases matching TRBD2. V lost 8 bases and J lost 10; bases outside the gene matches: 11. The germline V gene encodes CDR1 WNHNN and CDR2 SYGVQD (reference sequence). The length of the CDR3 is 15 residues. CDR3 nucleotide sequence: TGCGCCAGCCCGAGGACTAGCGGGAGTACTCGGGAGCAGTTCTTC. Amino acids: CASPRTSGSTREQFF.

CDR3 nucleotide sequence: TGTGCCAGCAGTCAGCAACAGGGTCGGATTACAGCTTTCTTT. Its translation: CASSQQQGRITAFF. The rearrangement links TRBV27 to TRBJ1-1, with D tentatively TRBD1 (6 bases). The CDR3 is made up of 14 amino acids. Deletions cut 5 bases from V and 10 bases from J, with 20 bases between. Germline CDR1 is MNHEY and CDR2 is SMNVEV (reference sequence).

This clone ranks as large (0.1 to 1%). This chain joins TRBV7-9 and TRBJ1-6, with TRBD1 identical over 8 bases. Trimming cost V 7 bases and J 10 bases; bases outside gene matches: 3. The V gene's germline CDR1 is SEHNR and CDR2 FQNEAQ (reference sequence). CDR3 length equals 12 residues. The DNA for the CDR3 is TGTGCCAGCAACCGACAGGGGTCACCCCTCCACTTT. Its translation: CASNRQGSPLHF.

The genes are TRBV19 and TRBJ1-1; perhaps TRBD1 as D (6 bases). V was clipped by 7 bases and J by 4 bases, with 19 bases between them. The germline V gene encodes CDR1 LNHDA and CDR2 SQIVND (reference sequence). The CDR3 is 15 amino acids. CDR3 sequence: CASTTSGGGITEAFF. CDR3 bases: TGTGCCAGTACCACTTCGGGGGGCGGTATCACTGAAGCTTTCTTT.

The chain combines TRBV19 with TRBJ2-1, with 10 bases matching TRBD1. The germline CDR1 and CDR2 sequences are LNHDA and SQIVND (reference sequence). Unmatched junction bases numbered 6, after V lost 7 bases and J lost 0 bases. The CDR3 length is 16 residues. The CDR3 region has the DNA TGTGCCAGTACTACCGGGACAGGGGTCTCCTACAATGAGCAGTTCTTC. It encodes CASTTGTGVSYNEQFF.

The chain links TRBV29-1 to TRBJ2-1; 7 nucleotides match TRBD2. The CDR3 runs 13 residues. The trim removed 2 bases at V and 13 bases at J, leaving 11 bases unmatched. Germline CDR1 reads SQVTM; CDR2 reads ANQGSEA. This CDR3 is CSVERASGMPQFF. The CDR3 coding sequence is TGCAGCGTTGAAAGGGCTAGCGGAATGCCCCAGTTCTTC.

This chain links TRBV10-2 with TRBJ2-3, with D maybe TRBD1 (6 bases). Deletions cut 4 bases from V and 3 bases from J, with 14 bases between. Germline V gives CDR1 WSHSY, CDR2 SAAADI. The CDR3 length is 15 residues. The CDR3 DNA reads TGCGCCAGCAGTGTAACAGGGTCAGAGACAGATACGCAGTATTTT. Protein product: CASSVTGSETDTQYF.

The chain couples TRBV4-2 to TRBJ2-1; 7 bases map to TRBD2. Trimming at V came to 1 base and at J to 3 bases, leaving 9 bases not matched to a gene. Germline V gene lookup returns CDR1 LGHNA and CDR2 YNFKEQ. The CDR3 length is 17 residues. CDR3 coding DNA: TGTGCCAGCAGCCAAGGGTCGGTGGGAGGGTACTACAATGAGCAGTTCTTC. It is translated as CASSQGSVGGYYNEQFF.

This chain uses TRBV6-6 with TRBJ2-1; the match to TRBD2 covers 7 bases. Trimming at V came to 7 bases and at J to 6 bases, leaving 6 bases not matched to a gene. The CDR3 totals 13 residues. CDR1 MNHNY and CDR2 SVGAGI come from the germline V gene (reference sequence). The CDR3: CASTPPGGNEQFF. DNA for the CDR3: TGTGCCAGCACCCCCCCGGGGGGCAATGAGCAGTTCTTC.

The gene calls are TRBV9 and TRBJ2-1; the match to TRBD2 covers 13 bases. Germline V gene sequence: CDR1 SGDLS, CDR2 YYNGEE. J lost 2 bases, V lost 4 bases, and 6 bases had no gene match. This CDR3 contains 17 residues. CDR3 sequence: CASSRETSGRTYNEQFF. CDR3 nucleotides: TGTGCCAGCAGCCGTGAGACTAGCGGGAGGACCTACAATGAGCAGTTCTTC. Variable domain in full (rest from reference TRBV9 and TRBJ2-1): DSGVTQTPKHLITATGQRVTLRCSPRSGDLSVYWYQQSLDQGLQFLIQYYNGEERAKGNILERFSAQQFPDLHSELNLSSLELGDSALYFCASSRETSGRTYNEQFFGPGTRLTVL.

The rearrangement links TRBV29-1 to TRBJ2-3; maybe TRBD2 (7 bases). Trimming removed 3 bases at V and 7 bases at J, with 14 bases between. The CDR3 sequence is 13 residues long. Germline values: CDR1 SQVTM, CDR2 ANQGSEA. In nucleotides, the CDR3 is TGCAGCGTTGAGTTGGGAGGGGGGAATACGCAGTATTTT. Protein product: CSVELGGGNTQYF.

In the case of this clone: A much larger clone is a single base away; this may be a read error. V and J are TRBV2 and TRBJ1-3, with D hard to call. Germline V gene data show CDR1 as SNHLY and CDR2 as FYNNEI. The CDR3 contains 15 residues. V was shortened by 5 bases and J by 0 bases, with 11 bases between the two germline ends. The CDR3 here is CASSPDNSSGNTIYF. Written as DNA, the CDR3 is TGTGCCAGCAGTCCCGACAACTCCTCTGGAAACACCATATATTTT.

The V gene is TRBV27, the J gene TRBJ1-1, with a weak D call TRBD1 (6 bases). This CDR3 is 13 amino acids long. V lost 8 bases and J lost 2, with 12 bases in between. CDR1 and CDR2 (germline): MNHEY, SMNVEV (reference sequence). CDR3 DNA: TGTGCCAGCCAGGGGTCGGGCAACACTGAAGCTTTCTTT. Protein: CASQGSGNTEAFF.